One and the same sample provided the 5 T cell receptor beta chains below, sequenced in a study of blood T cell repertoires in COVID-19. The assay was immunoSEQ multiplex PCR, and TCRdb's table has in-frame clones only and misses some. The sample records more than 200,000 clones, around 87% being singletons. Sequenced material: peripheral blood. The receptors originated from a woman aged 45 to 65 with COVID-19, enrolled during active disease.

CDR3 residues: CASSSPGTGGSPGANVLTF. The CDR3 bases are TGTGCCAGCAGCTCTCCCGGGACAGGGGGGAGTCCCGGGGCCAACGTCCTGACTTTC. The V gene is TRBV5-4, the J gene TRBJ2-6, with 11 bases fitting TRBD1. CDR1 and CDR2 (germline): SGHNT, YYREEE (reference sequence). The ends lost 3 bases at V and 4 bases at J; junction bases unmatched: 12. The CDR3 covers 19 residues.

V gene TRBV5-4 combines with J gene TRBJ1-6, with 7 positions matching TRBD1. After removal of 4 bases from V and 3 bases from J, the junction contained 4 bases not matched to a gene. Germline V lookup: CDR1 SGHNT, CDR2 YYREEE (reference sequence). CDR3 length: 15 amino acids. The CDR3 region is CASSPGTDYNSPLHF. As DNA, the CDR3 is TGTGCCAGCAGCCCTGGGACAGACTATAATTCACCCCTCCACTTT.

The gene calls are TRBV6-4 and TRBJ1-2, with 8 positions matching TRBD1. Germline V gene lookup returns CDR1 MRHNA and CDR2 SNTAGT. J was trimmed by 5 bases and V by 6 bases; bases with no gene match: 5. CDR3 length: 13 amino acids. Here the CDR3 reads CASSVDRGYGYTF. Written as DNA, the CDR3 is TGTGCCAGCAGCGTCGACAGGGGATATGGCTACACCTTC.

The J gene is TRBJ2-7, the V gene TRBV6-6, with D unresolved. The V end lost 4 bases, the J end lost 2 bases, and 12 bases lay between the germline ends. Per germline, CDR1 MNHNY and CDR2 SVGAGI (reference sequence). The CDR3 is 14 amino acids. The CDR3 bases are TGTGCCAGCAGTTCCCCCCAGGTCCCCTACGAGCAGTACGTC. This codes for CASSSPQVPYEQYV.

The chain carries TRBV6-5 and TRBJ2-3; 15 nucleotides match TRBD2. Germline CDR1 MNHEY, CDR2 SVGAGI. V trimming: 4 bases; J trimming: 6 bases; junction bases outside the gene matches: 5. CDR3 length: 16 amino acids. The CDR3 DNA is TGTGCCAGCAGTTCCGGGACTAGCGGGGGGTACGATACGCAGTATTTT. It yields the protein CASSSGTSGGYDTQYF.